The next 21 T cell receptor beta chains were all read from a single sample in a study of blood T cell repertoires in COVID-19. The protocol was immunoSEQ multiplex PCR, while the TCRdb copy is restricted to in-frame clones and leaves out a portion. The data contain some 150,000 clones, about 80% of them singletons. Sequencing was done on a sample of peripheral blood. These receptor sequences come from a human donor with acute or convalescent COVID-19. The donor label of this sample is uncertain.

The chain employs TRBV30 and TRBJ1-2; 9 bases fit TRBD1. Looked up from germline, CDR1 is GTSNPN and CDR2 is SVGIG (reference sequence). Losses at the gene ends were 3 bases for V and 2 bases for J; bases not matched to a gene: 7. The CDR3 has 15 amino acids. The DNA for the CDR3 is TGTGCCTGGAGAGCTCGGGACAGGGTAAACTATGGCTACACCTTC. Translated, it gives CAWRARDRVNYGYTF.

The chain couples TRBV30 to TRBJ1-2; D may be TRBD1 (5 bases). V gave up 7 bases and J gave up 8 bases, with 17 bases separating them. CDR1 GTSNPN and CDR2 SVGIG come from the germline V gene (reference sequence). This CDR3 has 12 amino acids. DNA for the CDR3: TGTGCCTCAGGCGGGGGTAGCCGGGGCTACACCTTC. Protein product: CASGGGSRGYTF.

As to this clone: This sample also contains other DNA sequences that code for the same CDR3. This rearrangement joins TRBV5-1 to TRBJ1-1, with D perhaps TRBD1 (6 bases). This CDR3 has 14 amino acids. Trimming left V 4 bases short and J 0 bases short, with 10 bases between. Germline CDR1 and CDR2: SGHRS and YFSETQ. The CDR3 DNA is TGCGCCAGCAGCGCCGGACAGTTGAACACTGAAGCTTTCTTT. Amino acid sequence: CASSAGQLNTEAFF.

The chain combines TRBV5-1 with TRBJ2-2; 8 bases align to TRBD2. This CDR3 is 15 amino acids long. Germline V gives CDR1 SGHRS, CDR2 YFSETQ. After removal of 3 bases from V and 5 bases from J, the junction contained 6 bases not matched to a gene. The CDR3 nucleotides are TGCGCCAGCAGCTCAGCGGGAGAAGGTACCGGGGAGCTGTTTTTT. Its protein product is CASSSAGEGTGELFF.

The chain is built from TRBV5-1 and TRBJ2-7, with TRBD1 as a possible D gene (5 bases). Germline loops: CDR1 SGHRS, CDR2 YFSETQ. The germline V and J ends were trimmed by 7 bases and 0 bases, with 14 bases remaining between them. The CDR3 sequence is 14 residues long. The CDR3 coding sequence is TGCGCCAGCGCCCCAACCAGGGTCTCCTACGAGCAGTACTTC. Protein: CASAPTRVSYEQYF.

This clone was found a few times. V is TRBV5-1 and J is TRBJ1-2; 7 nucleotides align to TRBD1. With 0 bases clipped from V and 4 bases from J, the junction kept 6 bases outside the gene matches. The CDR3 sequence is 15 residues long. Germline CDR1 reads SGHRS; CDR2 reads YFSETQ. CDR3 sequence: CASSLGQGKGYGYTF. DNA for the CDR3: TGCGCCAGCAGCTTGGGACAGGGCAAAGGCTATGGCTACACCTTC.

The chain is built from TRBV28 and TRBJ1-4; D remains ambiguous. Germline-derived CDR1 and CDR2 are MDHEN and SYDVKM. The CDR3 runs 14 residues. V was clipped by 10 bases and J by 9 bases, with 21 bases between them. The CDR3 loop is CATRPGQDYKKLFF. CDR3 sequence (DNA): TGTGCCACCCGCCCCGGGCAGGACTATAAAAAACTGTTTTTT. The full variable domain, rest sourced from reference TRBV28 and TRBJ1-4, is DVKVTQSSRYLVKRTGEKVFLECVQDMDHENMFWYRQDPGLGLRLIYFSYDVKMKEKGDIPEGYSVSREKKERFSLILESASTNQTSMYLCATRPGQDYKKLFFGSGTQLSVL.

This chain connects TRBV5-1 to TRBJ2-5; tentative D call: TRBD1 (6 bases). The V gene's germline CDR1 is SGHRS and CDR2 YFSETQ. The CDR3 sequence is 14 residues long. The ends were cut back, 4 bases at V and 1 base at J, with 11 bases in the middle. This CDR3 is CASSRGSFQETQYF. CDR3 coding DNA: TGCGCCAGCAGCAGGGGGAGTTTCCAAGAGACCCAGTACTTC.

The chain combines TRBV6-5 with TRBJ2-2; 11 bases align to TRBD2. Trimming took 11 bases from V and 7 from J; bases not matched to a gene: 12. This CDR3 comprises 15 residues. The germline V gene has CDR1 MNHEY and CDR2 SVGAGI. The CDR3 here is CAGAPGLAVNGELFF. DNA of the CDR3: TGTGCCGGGGCTCCGGGACTAGCGGTTAACGGGGAGCTGTTTTTT.

Only a few counts were recorded for this clone. The rearrangement links TRBV3-1 (or the pseudogene TRBV3-2) to TRBJ2-5, with TRBD1 as a possible D gene (6 bases). The CDR3 spans 14 residues. V was clipped by 3 bases and J by 7 bases, with 15 bases between them. Germline loops: CDR1 LGHDT, CDR2 YNNKEL (reference sequence). CDR3 sequence (DNA): TGTGCCAGCAGCCAGACCAGGGGCCCCCGGACCCAGTACTTC. Translating it yields CASSQTRGPRTQYF.

The chain carries TRBV19 and TRBJ1-5; a possible D gene is TRBD1 (6 bases). The germline CDR1 and CDR2 sequences are LNHDA and SQIVND (reference sequence). V lost 4 bases and J 5 bases, leaving 15 bases between the germline ends. The CDR3 is made up of 15 amino acids. For the CDR3, the DNA is TGTGCCAGTAGTACGGTCGGGACACACCATCAGCCCCAGCATTTT. Translated, it gives CASSTVGTHHQPQHF.

This clone was picked up one time. The gene calls are TRBV30 and TRBJ2-1; D possibly corresponds to TRBD1 (6 bases). The CDR3 extends over 14 amino acids. The germline V gene has CDR1 GTSNPN and CDR2 SVGIG (reference sequence). Between the trimmed V and J ends, which lost 3 bases and 9 bases, there was a span of 18 bases. The CDR3: CAWSHGAARGEQFF. In DNA, the CDR3 is TGTGCCTGGAGCCACGGGGCGGCCAGGGGTGAGCAGTTCTTC.

A few counts support this clone. The chain recombines TRBV7-2 with TRBJ2-2; possibly TRBD2 for D (5 bases). CDR3 size: 14 residues. Germline assignment: CDR1 SGHTA and CDR2 FQGNSA. Trimming stripped 6 bases from V and 6 bases from J, with 14 bases between. For the CDR3, the DNA is TGTGCCAGCAGACTAGATTATACGGCCGGGGAGCTGTTTTTT. Its protein is CASRLDYTAGELFF.

V usage is TRBV5-4 and J usage is TRBJ2-1; 9 bases map to TRBD1. This CDR3 has 16 amino acids. CDR1 SGHNT and CDR2 YYREEE come from the germline V gene (reference sequence). The V gene end was trimmed by 3 bases and the J gene end by 7 bases; junction bases not matched to a gene: 11. In DNA, the CDR3 is TGTGCCAGCAGCTGGGTAGCCGGGACAGGGAAAAATGAGCAGTTCTTC. Protein product: CASSWVAGTGKNEQFF.

The chain is built from TRBV1 and TRBJ1-6; the D segment call TRBD1 is taken from the table without a DNA check. TRBV1 is classified as a pseudogene. This CDR3 is 19 amino acids long. The CDR3 spells CTSSQDNQGWGYENSPLHF. DNA of the CDR3: TGCACCAGCAGCCAAGATAACCAGGGTTGGGGATATGAGAATTCACCCCTCCACTTT.

V gene TRBV11-3 combines with J gene TRBJ2-7, with 8 bases fitting TRBD2. Germline CDR1 SGHNT, CDR2 YENEEA. J was trimmed by 2 bases and V by 1 base; bases with no gene match: 4. This CDR3 comprises 15 residues. CDR3 sequence reads: CASSLGGGTTYEQYF. CDR3 DNA: TGTGCCAGCAGCTTAGGCGGGGGGACAACCTACGAGCAGTACTTC.

This clone has more than one count but fewer than ten. Other nucleotide sequences from this sample produce the same CDR3. The V call is TRBV28, the J call TRBJ2-7, with 8 bases fitting TRBD1. Losses at the gene ends were 6 bases for V and 4 bases for J; bases not matched to a gene: 5. Per the germline V gene, CDR1 is MDHEN and CDR2 is SYDVKM. The CDR3 extends over 13 amino acids. The CDR3 reads CASRPGGRYEQYF. DNA of the CDR3: TGTGCCAGCAGACCAGGGGGCAGATACGAGCAGTACTTC.

Only a few counts were recorded for this clone. The rearrangement links TRBV27 to TRBJ1-5, with 9 nucleotides matching TRBD1. The V gene end was trimmed by 7 bases and the J gene end by 6 bases; junction bases not matched to a gene: 4. Germline V gene data show CDR1 as MNHEY and CDR2 as SMNVEV (reference sequence). The CDR3 covers 13 residues. The chain's CDR3 is CASITGGGQPQHF. For the CDR3, the DNA is TGTGCCAGCATCACAGGGGGCGGTCAGCCCCAGCATTTT.

The V and J genes are TRBV5-1 and TRBJ2-1, with 8 positions matching TRBD2. V shed 4 bases, J shed 5 bases, and the junction held 11 bases outside the gene matches. Germline CDR1 reads SGHRS; CDR2 reads YFSETQ. CDR3 size: 16 residues. DNA of the CDR3: TGCGCCAGCAGCCCCTCCGGGGTAGCGGGAAACAATGAGCAGTTCTTC. This encodes CASSPSGVAGNNEQFF.

This clone has just one count. In DNA, the CDR3 is TGCGCCAGCAGTGAAAAGAGGAACACTGAAGCTTTCTTT. Residues: CASSEKRNTEAFF. The chain joins TRBV10-1 to TRBJ1-1; D is ambiguous. Germline V gives CDR1 WNHNN, CDR2 SYGVQD (reference sequence). The CDR3 loop spans 13 amino acids. Trimming shortened V by 3 bases and J by 1 base, and 6 bases separated the two germline ends.

The chain carries TRBV5-1 and TRBJ1-4; unclear D gene. Germline CDR1 SGHRS, CDR2 YFSETQ. V gave up 3 bases and J gave up 4 bases, with 10 bases separating them. This CDR3 is built from 14 residues. The CDR3 region has the DNA TGCGCCAGCAGCTCGGAGGGTAGTAATGAAAAACTGTTTTTT. It specifies CASSSEGSNEKLFF.